This T cell receptor beta chain was captured in a study of long-term antiretroviral therapy in people with HIV. General study results and limits: Clones that had undergone expansion before ART dominated the repertoire at all time points.

A v3.0 immunoSEQ assay was performed at survey level. Generated by immunoSEQ multiplex PCR, the TCRdb table keeps only in-frame clones and is missing some. Of around 15,000 clones in the sample, about 86% were seen once. In this sample, this clone turned up a few times. Its antigen is undetermined. The source was unsorted PBMCs, collected 0.1 years after starting antiretroviral therapy. This receptor was taken from a man between 18 and 35 years old with HIV.

This CDR3 reads CASSQTSGGPLRNEQFF. CDR3 DNA sequence: TGTGCCAGCAGCCAGACTAGCGGGGGGCCTCTCAGGAATGAGCAGTTCTTC. This chain joins TRBV13 and TRBJ2-1; TRBD2 matches 13 bases. CDR3 length: 17 amino acids. CDR1 is PRHDT and CDR2 is FYEKMQ in the germline V gene (reference sequence). V shed 5 bases, J shed 7 bases, and the junction held 11 bases outside the gene matches.